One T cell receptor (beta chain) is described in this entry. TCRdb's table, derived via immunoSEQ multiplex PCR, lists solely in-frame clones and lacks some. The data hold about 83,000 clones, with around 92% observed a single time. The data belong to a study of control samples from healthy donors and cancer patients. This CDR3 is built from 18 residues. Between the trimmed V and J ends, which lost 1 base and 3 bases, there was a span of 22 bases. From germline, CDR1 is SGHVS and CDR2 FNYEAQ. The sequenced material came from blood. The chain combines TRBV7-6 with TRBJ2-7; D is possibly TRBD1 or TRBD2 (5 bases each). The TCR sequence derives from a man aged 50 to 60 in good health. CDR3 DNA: TGTGCCAGCAGCTTAGTAGGTCCGGGGCGTACCCCCCTCTACGAGCAGTACTTC. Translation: CASSLVGPGRTPLYEQYF. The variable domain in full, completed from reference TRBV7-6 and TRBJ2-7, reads GAGVSQSPRYKVTKRGQDVALRCDPISGHVSLYWYRQALGQGPEFLTYFNYEAQQDKSGLPNDRFSAERPEGSISTLTIQRTEQRDSAMYRCASSLVGPGRTPLYEQYFGPGTRLTVT.